The rows below give T cell receptor beta chains drawn from one sample of a study of Ad26.COV2.S vaccination and SARS-CoV-2 variants. The protocol was immunoSEQ multiplex PCR, while the TCRdb copy is restricted to in-frame clones and leaves out a portion. Of roughly 500,000 clones in the sample, nearly 90% were seen once. Sequences were derived from peripheral blood, sampled in a trial of Ad26.COV2.S vaccine versus placebo. All receptors derive from a person aged 18-65 years who received the Ad26.COV2.S COVID-19 vaccine or a placebo. CDR3s include the opening cysteine and the closing phenylalanine or tryptophan. Fields, in order: CDR3 protein, CDR3 DNA, V gene, clone size, J gene, D gene. D genes are given only for firm matches. Clone size is given for some rows only: seen once, a few or many times, or a class if the clone is expanded.

cdr3_aa: CASSMSPKTGELFF
cdr3_nt: TGTGCCAGTAGTATGTCCCCTAAGACCGGGGAGCTGTTTTTT
v_call: TRBV19
clone_size: once
j_call: TRBJ2-2
d_call: NA

cdr3_aa: CASSLVGNTDSGLFF
cdr3_nt: TGTGCCAGCAGCTTAGTAGGTAATACCGACTCAGGACTGTTTTTT
v_call: TRBV7-9
clone_size: once
j_call: TRBJ1-4
d_call: NA

cdr3_aa: CASSLTGNLGETQYF
cdr3_nt: TGTGCCAGCAGTTTGACAGGCAATCTGGGAGAGACCCAGTACTTC
v_call: TRBV7-9
clone_size: NA
j_call: TRBJ2-5
d_call: NA

cdr3_aa: CASSYSIGAGGQPQHF
cdr3_nt: TGTGCCAGCAGTTACTCGATAGGGGCAGGGGGTCAGCCCCAGCATTTT
v_call: TRBV6-2/TRBV6-3
clone_size: few
j_call: TRBJ1-5
d_call: TRBD1

cdr3_aa: CASSQVRPGPTDTQYF
cdr3_nt: TGCGCCAGCAGCCAAGTTCGGCCGGGTCCCACAGATACGCAGTATTTT
v_call: TRBV4-3
clone_size: NA
j_call: TRBJ2-3
d_call: NA

cdr3_aa: CASGQGQGVYEAFF
cdr3_nt: TGTGCTAGTGGTCAAGGACAGGGCGTTTATGAAGCTTTCTTT
v_call: TRBV12-5
clone_size: NA
j_call: TRBJ1-1
d_call: TRBD1

cdr3_aa: CASSSDRGPGYTF
cdr3_nt: TGTGCCAGCAGTTCGGACAGGGGGCCTGGCTACACCTTC
v_call: TRBV6-5
clone_size: once
j_call: TRBJ1-2
d_call: TRBD1

cdr3_aa: CASSEAGDPRSPYEQYF
cdr3_nt: TGTGCCAGCAGTGAAGCGGGGGACCCACGATCTCCCTACGAGCAGTACTTC
v_call: TRBV6-1
clone_size: NA
j_call: TRBJ2-7
d_call: NA

cdr3_aa: CASSWRAGRSGYGTSPLHF
cdr3_nt: TGTGCCAGCAGCTGGCGAGCTGGGCGCTCAGGGTATGGGACTTCACCCCTCCACTTT
v_call: TRBV5-6
clone_size: NA
j_call: TRBJ1-6
d_call: NA

cdr3_aa: CANKGTTGGSETQYF
cdr3_nt: TGTGCCAATAAGGGGACGACAGGCGGTTCAGAGACCCAGTACTTC
v_call: TRBV6-5
clone_size: NA
j_call: TRBJ2-5
d_call: NA

cdr3_aa: CASSPLLGGATTNEKLFF
cdr3_nt: TGCGCCAGCAGCCCCCTTTTGGGGGGAGCCACAACTAATGAAAAACTGTTTTTT
v_call: TRBV4-1
clone_size: NA
j_call: TRBJ1-4
d_call: NA

cdr3_aa: CATSDFRVGGTDTQYF
cdr3_nt: TGTGCCACCAGTGATTTCAGGGTTGGGGGCACAGATACGCAGTATTTT
v_call: TRBV24-1
clone_size: NA
j_call: TRBJ2-3
d_call: NA

cdr3_aa: CASSMGQGVYGYTF
cdr3_nt: TGTGCCAGCAGCATGGGACAGGGGGTCTATGGCTACACCTTC
v_call: TRBV28
clone_size: NA
j_call: TRBJ1-2
d_call: TRBD1

cdr3_aa: CASSYGGIYGYTF
cdr3_nt: TGTGCCAGCAGTTACGGAGGGATCTATGGCTACACCTTC
v_call: TRBV6-5
clone_size: NA
j_call: TRBJ1-2
d_call: NA

cdr3_aa: CSVRRGNTIYF
cdr3_nt: TGCAGCGTTCGCCGAGGAAACACCATATATTTT
v_call: TRBV29-1
clone_size: NA
j_call: TRBJ1-3
d_call: NA

cdr3_aa: CASSYPGQGKNTEAFF
cdr3_nt: TGTGCCAGCAGTTACCCTGGACAGGGGAAGAACACTGAAGCTTTCTTT
v_call: TRBV6-5
clone_size: NA
j_call: TRBJ1-1
d_call: TRBD1

cdr3_aa: CASSYPDGHYEQYF
cdr3_nt: TGTGCCAGCAGTTATCCGGACGGGCACTACGAGCAGTACTTC
v_call: TRBV5-8
clone_size: NA
j_call: TRBJ2-7
d_call: NA

cdr3_aa: CATSRRQGIFDEQFF
cdr3_nt: TGTGCCACCAGCCGCCGACAGGGGATCTTCGATGAGCAGTTCTTC
v_call: TRBV15
clone_size: NA
j_call: TRBJ2-1
d_call: TRBD1

cdr3_aa: CASRDLTLGTEVNYGYTF
cdr3_nt: TGTGCCAGTAGGGATTTGACTCTCGGGACAGAAGTTAACTATGGCTACACCTTC
v_call: TRBV19
clone_size: NA
j_call: TRBJ1-2
d_call: TRBD1

cdr3_aa: CASSLGGQGRITEAFF
cdr3_nt: TGTGCCAGCAGCTTGGGAGGACAGGGTAGGATAACTGAAGCTTTCTTT
v_call: TRBV5-4
clone_size: NA
j_call: TRBJ1-1
d_call: TRBD1

cdr3_aa: CSAGTDYGYTF
cdr3_nt: TGCAGCGCCGGGACGGACTATGGCTACACCTTC
v_call: TRBV29-1
clone_size: NA
j_call: TRBJ1-2
d_call: NA

cdr3_aa: CASSSSPGEGTEAFF
cdr3_nt: TGTGCCAGCAGCTCCTCTCCAGGGGAGGGCACTGAAGCTTTCTTT
v_call: TRBV7-6
clone_size: NA
j_call: TRBJ1-1
d_call: NA

cdr3_aa: CATSNPGGGQETQYF
cdr3_nt: TGTGCCACCAGCAATCCAGGGGGGGGCCAAGAGACCCAGTACTTC
v_call: TRBV24-1
clone_size: once
j_call: TRBJ2-5
d_call: NA

cdr3_aa: CASSMGTGTNTEAFF
cdr3_nt: TGTGCCAGTAGTATGGGGACAGGGACGAACACTGAAGCTTTCTTT
v_call: TRBV19
clone_size: NA
j_call: TRBJ1-1
d_call: TRBD1

cdr3_aa: CASSLRAITDTQYF
cdr3_nt: TGTGCCAGCAGCTTGCGGGCGATCACAGATACGCAGTATTTT
v_call: TRBV5-4
clone_size: NA
j_call: TRBJ2-3
d_call: NA

cdr3_aa: CASSLGRGWLYGYTF
cdr3_nt: TGTGCCAGCAGCTTAGGTCGGGGGTGGTTATATGGCTACACCTTC
v_call: TRBV7-2
clone_size: NA
j_call: TRBJ1-2
d_call: NA

cdr3_aa: CASSPGYGSTEAFF
cdr3_nt: TGTGCCAGCTCACCAGGGTACGGGAGCACTGAAGCTTTCTTT
v_call: TRBV18
clone_size: NA
j_call: TRBJ1-1
d_call: NA

cdr3_aa: CASSQDPWTGNGYTF
cdr3_nt: TGTGCCAGCAGCCAAGATCCCTGGACAGGGAATGGCTACACCTTC
v_call: TRBV14
clone_size: once
j_call: TRBJ1-2
d_call: TRBD1

cdr3_aa: CATSRDVHRFYTF
cdr3_nt: TGTGCCACCAGCAGAGATGTTCACCGCTTCTATACCTTC
v_call: TRBV15
clone_size: NA
j_call: TRBJ1-2
d_call: NA

cdr3_aa: CASSLLGSSYGYTF
cdr3_nt: TGTGCCAGCAGTTTGTTGGGGAGTAGCTATGGCTACACCTTC
v_call: TRBV28
clone_size: NA
j_call: TRBJ1-2
d_call: NA

cdr3_aa: CASTRSTTGELFF
cdr3_nt: TGTGCCAGCACCCGTTCCACCACCGGGGAGCTGTTTTTT
v_call: TRBV11-1
clone_size: NA
j_call: TRBJ2-2
d_call: NA

cdr3_aa: CSAPYSPLHF
cdr3_nt: TGCAGTGCTCCCTACTCACCCCTCCACTTT
v_call: TRBV20-1
clone_size: NA
j_call: TRBJ1-6
d_call: NA

cdr3_aa: CASSILAGGSEQFF
cdr3_nt: TGTGCCAGTAGTATTCTCGCAGGGGGCTCTGAGCAGTTCTTC
v_call: TRBV19
clone_size: NA
j_call: TRBJ2-1
d_call: TRBD1

cdr3_aa: CASSSPSGGIAEAFF
cdr3_nt: TGTGCCAGCAGCTCCCCATCCGGGGGCATCGCTGAAGCTTTCTTT
v_call: TRBV7-9
clone_size: NA
j_call: TRBJ1-1
d_call: NA

cdr3_aa: CASGLVQALWKGPTDTQYF
cdr3_nt: TGTGCTAGTGGTTTGGTACAGGCACTCTGGAAGGGTCCCACAGATACGCAGTATTTT
v_call: TRBV12-5
clone_size: NA
j_call: TRBJ2-3
d_call: NA

cdr3_aa: CASSLRQGAFSSYNSPLHF
cdr3_nt: TGTGCCAGCAGCTTAAGACAGGGGGCCTTCAGCTCCTATAATTCACCCCTCCACTTT
v_call: TRBV7-2
clone_size: NA
j_call: TRBJ1-6
d_call: TRBD1

cdr3_aa: CASSPRGRGGTDTQYF
cdr3_nt: TGCGCCAGCAGCCCACGAGGGCGGGGCGGCACAGATACGCAGTATTTT
v_call: TRBV4-1
clone_size: NA
j_call: TRBJ2-3
d_call: NA

cdr3_aa: CASRSGGRDTQYF
cdr3_nt: TGTGCCAGCAGATCAGGGGGTCGGGATACGCAGTATTTT
v_call: TRBV3-1/TRBV3-2
clone_size: NA
j_call: TRBJ2-3
d_call: TRBD1

cdr3_aa: CASSPTGTDTQYF
cdr3_nt: TGTGCCAGCAGCCCGACCGGTACAGATACGCAGTATTTT
v_call: TRBV5-6
clone_size: NA
j_call: TRBJ2-3
d_call: NA

cdr3_aa: CASSVSRGYYNEQFF
cdr3_nt: TGTGCCAGCAGCGTGTCACGGGGGTACTACAATGAGCAGTTCTTC
v_call: TRBV9
clone_size: NA
j_call: TRBJ2-1
d_call: NA

cdr3_aa: CASSLTGTSGYNEQFF
cdr3_nt: TGCGCCAGCAGTTTGACCGGGACTAGCGGTTACAATGAGCAGTTCTTC
v_call: TRBV5-1
clone_size: NA
j_call: TRBJ2-1
d_call: TRBD2

cdr3_aa: CASSYGQGTLNTEAFF
cdr3_nt: TGTGCCAGCTCATATGGACAGGGGACATTGAACACTGAAGCTTTCTTT
v_call: TRBV18
clone_size: NA
j_call: TRBJ1-1
d_call: TRBD1

cdr3_aa: CAISGLAGSQETQYF
cdr3_nt: TGTGCCATCAGCGGACTAGCGGGGTCCCAAGAGACCCAGTACTTC
v_call: TRBV10-3
clone_size: once
j_call: TRBJ2-5
d_call: TRBD2

cdr3_aa: CASSQAVTGGEESDEKLFF
cdr3_nt: TGCGCCAGCAGCCAAGCAGTCACAGGGGGCGAGGAATCGGATGAAAAACTGTTTTTT
v_call: TRBV4-3
clone_size: NA
j_call: TRBJ1-4
d_call: TRBD1

cdr3_aa: CATSDWRDIQYF
cdr3_nt: TGTGCCACCAGTGATTGGAGGGACATTCAGTACTTC
v_call: TRBV24-1
clone_size: NA
j_call: TRBJ2-4
d_call: NA

cdr3_aa: CATSERTSRGTDTQYF
cdr3_nt: TGTGCCACCAGTGAACGGACATCCAGGGGCACAGATACGCAGTATTTT
v_call: TRBV24-1
clone_size: NA
j_call: TRBJ2-3
d_call: NA

cdr3_aa: CASSLTGQDRYEQYF
cdr3_nt: TGTGCCAGCAGCTTGACTGGACAGGATCGCTACGAGCAGTACTTC
v_call: TRBV7-3
clone_size: NA
j_call: TRBJ2-7
d_call: TRBD1

cdr3_aa: CASTEGGYNSPLHF
cdr3_nt: TGTGCCAGCACAGAGGGCGGTTATAATTCACCCCTCCACTTT
v_call: TRBV28
clone_size: once
j_call: TRBJ1-6
d_call: NA

cdr3_aa: CSASRTANTEAFF
cdr3_nt: TGCAGTGCTAGTAGGACCGCGAACACTGAAGCTTTCTTT
v_call: TRBV20-1
clone_size: NA
j_call: TRBJ1-1
d_call: NA

cdr3_aa: CASSRSDTQYF
cdr3_nt: TGTGCCAGCAGTAGATCGGATACGCAGTATTTT
v_call: TRBV28
clone_size: NA
j_call: TRBJ2-3
d_call: NA

cdr3_aa: CASSREHGELFF
cdr3_nt: TGTGCCAGCAGTCGGGAGCACGGGGAGCTGTTTTTT
v_call: TRBV28
clone_size: NA
j_call: TRBJ2-2
d_call: NA

cdr3_aa: CASSQQRETQYF
cdr3_nt: TGTGCCAGCAGCCAACAGAGGGAGACCCAGTACTTC
v_call: TRBV4-2
clone_size: NA
j_call: TRBJ2-5
d_call: NA

cdr3_aa: CASSPGGYRAFF
cdr3_nt: TGTGCCAGCAGTCCAGGGGGGTACAGGGCTTTCTTT
v_call: TRBV27
clone_size: few
j_call: TRBJ1-1
d_call: TRBD1